The 27 T cell receptor beta chains in this list originate from one sample, sequenced in a study of T-cell memory formation after mild COVID-19. MiXCR, applied by TCRdb to the 5' RACE reads, yields one record per CDR3 protein. The sample has hundreds of thousands of distinct CDR3 sequences; more than 15% are singletons. Material: PBMCs or a T cell subset sorted from them (not recorded which). These receptors all stem from an adult woman who had mild COVID-19 (a few samples of this study predate the infection). Cell type and time point are not known.

The rearrangement uses TRBV5-5 and TRBJ2-3; D remains ambiguous. Trimming pared 3 bases from V and 0 bases from J, leaving 11 bases between. Germline V gene sequence: CDR1 SGHKS, CDR2 YYEKEE (reference sequence). The CDR3 is made up of 15 amino acids. As DNA, the CDR3 is TGTGCCAGCAGCTATGGACCCATTAGCACAGATACGCAGTATTTT. Translation: CASSYGPISTDTQYF.

This clonotype was recorded at least ten times. The chain uses TRBV5-1 and TRBJ2-4; D assignment may be TRBD1 or TRBD2 (5 bases each). CDR3 length: 17 amino acids. V lost 0 bases and J lost 7, with 20 bases in between. The germline gives CDR1 SGHRS, CDR2 YFSETQ. CDR3 in amino acids: CASSLGDPRGSGNIQYF. The CDR3, as DNA: TGCGCCAGCAGCTTGGGGGACCCAAGGGGCTCCGGGAACATTCAGTACTTC. Supplemented by reference TRBV5-1 and TRBJ2-4, the full variable domain reads KAGVTQTPRYLIKTRGQQVTLSCSPISGHRSVSWYQQTPGQGLQFLFEYFSETQRNKGNFPGRFSGRQFSNSRSEMNVSTLELGDSALYLCASSLGDPRGSGNIQYFGAGTRLSVL.

This clonotype was counted between two and nine times. This chain connects TRBV6-5 to TRBJ1-1; D gene ambiguous. V lost 5 bases and J lost 3, with 13 bases in between. Germline values: CDR1 MNHEY, CDR2 SVGAGI. This CDR3 is built from 14 residues. As DNA, the CDR3 is TGTGCCAGCAGTGTATCTACCGCCTACACTGAAGCTTTCTTT. Protein product: CASSVSTAYTEAFF.

In this sample, this clonotype turned up once. The rearrangement joins TRBV6-1 to TRBJ2-3; TRBD2 aligns across 8 bases. J gave up 4 bases and V 9 bases, and 6 bases lay outside the gene matches. The CDR3 has 13 residues. Germline loops: CDR1 MNHNS, CDR2 SASEGT. This CDR3 reads CARQRENADTQYF. The CDR3 DNA follows: TGTGCCAGACAGCGGGAGAATGCAGATACGCAGTATTTT.

The chain links TRBV2 to TRBJ2-7, with a tentative D call TRBD2 (6 bases). V lost 10 bases to trimming and J lost 6 bases, with 19 bases between them. The CDR3 extends over 13 amino acids. Looked up from germline, CDR1 is SNHLY and CDR2 is FYNNEI. The CDR3 sequence: CAITAGMGGEQYF. Here the CDR3 DNA reads TGTGCCATCACCGCAGGGATGGGAGGCGAGCAGTACTTC.

This clonotype occurred many times. The V call is TRBV7-9, the J call TRBJ2-7; tentatively, D is TRBD1 (6 bases). The CDR3 length is 13 residues. The V end lost 5 bases, the J end lost 6 bases, and 14 bases lay between the germline ends. Germline CDR1 and CDR2: SEHNR and FQNEAQ (reference sequence). The DNA of the CDR3 is TGTGCCAGCAGCCAGGACAGTTCACGCGAGCAGTACTTC. It yields the protein CASSQDSSREQYF.

With respect to this clonotype: A read error may be the cause here, since a much bigger clone is one base away. The chain carries TRBV12-3 or TRBV12-4 and TRBJ1-5; TRBD1 agrees at 9 bases. The ends lost 6 bases at V and 6 bases at J; junction bases unmatched: 9. This CDR3 spans 15 amino acids. Here the CDR3 reads CASRSSTGGFQPQHF. The CDR3, as DNA: TGTGCCAGCAGGTCTTCGACAGGGGGATTTCAGCCCCAGCATTTT.

This chain joins TRBV5-5 and TRBJ2-3; 7 positions match TRBD1. Germline values: CDR1 SGHKS, CDR2 YYEKEE (reference sequence). J lost 8 bases, V lost 0 bases, and 9 bases had no gene match. This CDR3 region has 15 residues. Here the CDR3 reads CASSLVQGVLGTQYF. The CDR3 nucleotides read TGTGCCAGCAGCTTGGTCCAGGGGGTTTTAGGTACGCAGTATTTT.

In its sample, this clonotype was seen a few times. The chain couples TRBV7-3 to TRBJ1-1; TRBD1 matches 8 bases. V was clipped by 5 bases and J by 11 bases; unmatched bases: 13. The CDR3 contains 14 residues. The V gene's germline CDR1 is SGHTA and CDR2 FQGTGA. DNA for the CDR3: TGTGCCAGCAGCCATGGACAGGGCAACGATTGGGCTTTCTTT. Translating it yields CASSHGQGNDWAFF.

This clonotype was seen a handful of times. This sequence joins TRBV6-5 and TRBJ2-3; 10 nucleotides match TRBD1. Germline CDR1 MNHEY, CDR2 SVGAGI. Trimming at V came to 0 bases and at J to 1 base, leaving 1 base not matched to a gene. The CDR3 has 16 residues. The CDR3 DNA reads TGTGCCAGCAGTTACTCGGGACAGGGGCGCACAGATACGCAGTATTTT. It codes for CASSYSGQGRTDTQYF.

This chain links TRBV4-3 with TRBJ1-6, with D perhaps matching TRBD1 (5 bases). The CDR3 is made up of 16 amino acids. The germline CDR1 and CDR2 sequences are LGHNA and YSLEER. V dropped 0 bases and J dropped 4 bases, with 10 bases sitting between them. This chain's CDR3 is CASSQDQGGYNSPLHF. In DNA form, the CDR3 reads TGCGCCAGCAGCCAAGATCAGGGAGGGTATAATTCACCCCTCCACTTT.

There are a few counts of this clonotype. The chain combines TRBV29-1 with TRBJ2-2; 8 bases fit TRBD1. Germline V lookup: CDR1 SQVTM, CDR2 ANQGSEA. V was clipped by 7 bases and J by 5 bases; unmatched bases: 6. This CDR3 spans 13 amino acids. The DNA of the CDR3 is TGCAGCGCCGACAGGGGAGGAACCGGGGAGCTGTTTTTT. Protein: CSADRGGTGELFF.

The sample holds many counts of this clonotype. The chain combines TRBV7-9 with TRBJ2-1, with 12 bases that match TRBD2. Germline-derived CDR1 and CDR2 are SEHNR and FQNEAQ (reference sequence). The length of the CDR3 is 16 residues. Trimming at V came to 4 bases and at J to 6 bases, leaving 7 bases not matched to a gene. The CDR3 is CASSSKGLAGINEQFF. The DNA of the CDR3 is TGTGCCAGCAGCTCTAAAGGACTAGCGGGGATCAATGAGCAGTTCTTC.

This clonotype was counted a few times. The chain links TRBV12-3 or TRBV12-4 to TRBJ1-1, with D perhaps matching TRBD1 (5 bases). This CDR3 is 17 amino acids long. Deletions cut 4 bases from V and 0 bases from J, with 18 bases between. The CDR3 is CASSWGDRPRVNTEAFF. The CDR3, as DNA: TGTGCCAGCAGTTGGGGCGACAGACCTCGGGTGAACACTGAAGCTTTCTTT.

This chain uses TRBV9 with TRBJ2-1; TRBD2 aligns across 11 bases. The CDR3 runs to 18 residues. V shed 0 bases and J 3 bases; nucleotides not matched to a gene: 8. The germline V gene encodes CDR1 SGDLS and CDR2 YYNGEE. CDR3 residues: CASSVGTGLAEDYNEQFF. CDR3 bases: TGTGCCAGCAGCGTAGGGACGGGACTAGCGGAGGACTACAATGAGCAGTTCTTC.

This clonotype has only a few counts. The gene calls are TRBV5-6 and TRBJ2-7; no clear D. From germline, CDR1 is SGHDT and CDR2 YYEEEE. The CDR3 runs to 14 residues. V shed 4 bases and J shed 3 bases, with 14 bases lying between them. Here the CDR3 DNA reads TGTGCCAGCAGCAGTCCGAGACAAGGCTACGAGCAGTACTTC. This codes for CASSSPRQGYEQYF.

This clonotype appeared a few times. The chain carries TRBV6-2 or TRBV6-3 and TRBJ2-3; D is perhaps TRBD2 (6 bases). This CDR3 has 15 residues. Trimming pared 8 bases from V and 4 bases from J, leaving 19 bases between. CDR1 is MNHEY and CDR2 is SVGEGT in the germline V gene. In nucleotides, the CDR3 is TGTGCCAGCCGGCAATTGGGACTTGATCCAGATACGCAGTATTTT. Protein product: CASRQLGLDPDTQYF.

Worth noting for this clonotype: Its ends do not fully match the called genes, so a read error is possible. This chain's CDR3 is CANSFGTGGYEQYF. The CDR3 bases are TGTGCCAACAGTTTCGGGACAGGGGGCTACGAGCAGTACTTC. The chain is built from TRBV12-3 or TRBV12-4 and TRBJ2-7; 11 nucleotides line up with TRBD1. The length of the CDR3 is 14 residues.

The V gene is TRBV6-2 or TRBV6-3, the J gene TRBJ2-2; 7 positions agree with TRBD1. Germline V gives CDR1 MNHEY, CDR2 SVGEGT. This CDR3 region has 15 residues. The trim removed 6 bases at V and 1 base at J, leaving 5 bases unmatched. CDR3 sequence: CASSPDRMNTGELFF. CDR3 nucleotide sequence: TGTGCCAGCAGCCCGGACAGGATGAACACCGGGGAGCTGTTTTTT.

The chain combines TRBV18 with TRBJ2-3, with 7 positions matching TRBD1. The germline CDR1 and CDR2 sequences are KGHSH and LQKENI. Losses at the gene ends were 3 bases for V and 3 bases for J; bases not matched to a gene: 6. The CDR3 totals 15 residues. CDR3 sequence (DNA): TGTGCCAGCTCACCCGACAGGGTTCGGACAGATACGCAGTATTTT. It translates to CASSPDRVRTDTQYF.

This clonotype has only a few counts. The chain joins TRBV12-3 or TRBV12-4 to TRBJ1-2, with D uncertain. V dropped 3 bases and J dropped 4 bases, with 3 bases sitting between them. This CDR3 contains 11 residues. The CDR3 here is CASSFSYGYTF. CDR3 sequence (DNA): TGTGCCAGCAGTTTTAGCTATGGCTACACCTTC.

In this sample, this clonotype turned up a few times. This rearrangement joins TRBV7-9 to TRBJ1-2; the match to TRBD1 covers 7 bases. The CDR3 extends over 16 amino acids. Germline loops: CDR1 SEHNR, CDR2 FQNEAQ (reference sequence). The V segment lost 2 bases and the J segment 4 bases; nucleotides outside the gene matches: 10. CDR3 in DNA: TGTGCCAGCAGCTTACTAGTACCGGGACAGAGCTATGGCTACACCTTC. It specifies CASSLLVPGQSYGYTF.

This clonotype was observed a few times. The gene calls are TRBV7-2 and TRBJ2-3, with D possibly being TRBD1 (6 bases). The CDR3 runs to 13 residues. Germline V gene sequence: CDR1 SGHTA, CDR2 FQGNSA. The germline V and J ends were trimmed by 6 bases and 3 bases, with 10 bases remaining between them. The DNA for the CDR3 is TGTGCCAGCAGGGATACAGGGACAGATACGCAGTATTTT. As protein: CASRDTGTDTQYF.

This clonotype was detected a few times. The chain recombines TRBV28 with TRBJ1-1; D ambiguous. V lost 6 bases to trimming and J lost 5 bases, with 19 bases between them. The germline CDR1 and CDR2 sequences are MDHEN and SYDVKM. This CDR3 has 15 residues. The CDR3 protein is CASSQGSEGRTEAFF. DNA for the CDR3: TGTGCCAGCAGCCAAGGGAGTGAGGGCAGAACTGAAGCTTTCTTT.

The chain carries TRBV6-2 or TRBV6-3 and TRBJ2-3, with TRBD2 as a possible D gene (6 bases). This CDR3 is built from 16 residues. V gave up 6 bases and J gave up 2 bases, with 18 bases separating them. Germline assignment: CDR1 MNHEY and CDR2 SVGEGT. This CDR3 is CASRRGRRGTTDTQYF. CDR3 DNA: TGTGCCAGCAGGCGAGGACGGCGGGGCACCACAGATACGCAGTATTTT.

This clonotype has just a few counts. The genes are TRBV15 and TRBJ2-1; a weak D match, TRBD1 (6 bases). The germline V gene has CDR1 LNHNV and CDR2 YYDKDF (reference sequence). V was cut by 0 bases and J by 5 bases, with 11 bases left in between. The CDR3 has 15 residues. The CDR3 coding sequence is TGTGCCACCAGCAGAGACCGGACAGTAAACAATGAGCAGTTCTTC. This gives the protein CATSRDRTVNNEQFF.

This clonotype was seen a few times. This rearrangement joins TRBV3-1 to TRBJ2-7; D is ambiguous. V was pared by 7 bases and J by 3 bases, with 7 bases between. CDR1 LGHDT and CDR2 YNNKEL come from the germline V gene (reference sequence). The CDR3 runs to 11 residues. The chain's CDR3 is CASTIDYEQYF. The DNA of the CDR3 is TGTGCCAGCACAATCGACTACGAGCAGTACTTC.